One T cell receptor (beta chain) is described in this entry. TCR beta CDR3 regions were amplified from RNA transcripts. Second-round multiplex PCR followed a first-round RT-PCR using HTBI primers. One entry per CDR3 protein, called by TCRdb with MiXCR from the multiplex PCR reads. The table has about 480,000 distinct CDR3 sequences, under 15% seen once. The CDR3 is 12 residues long. V lost 9 bases and J lost 1, with 9 bases in between. Germline V CDR1 and CDR2: MNHNS, SASEGT. This sample was included in a study of Graves' ophthalmopathy and Graves' hyperthyroidism. The chain joins TRBV6-1 to TRBJ1-1; D is uncertain. Input material: blood. This TCR was recovered from a woman aged 25 to 39 with Graves' ophthalmopathy. As DNA, the CDR3 is TGTGCCAGTTTGGACGGGAACACTGAAGCTTTCTTT. It is translated as CASLDGNTEAFF.